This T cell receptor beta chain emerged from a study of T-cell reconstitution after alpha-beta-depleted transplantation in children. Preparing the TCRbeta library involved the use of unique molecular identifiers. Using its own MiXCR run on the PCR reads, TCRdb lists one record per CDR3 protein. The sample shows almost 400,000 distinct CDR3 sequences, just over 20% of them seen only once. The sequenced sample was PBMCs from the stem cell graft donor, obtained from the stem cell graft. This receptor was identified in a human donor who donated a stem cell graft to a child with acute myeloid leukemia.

CDR3 sequence: CSARGGVAGGQYYNEQFF. DNA of the CDR3: TGCAGTGCTAGAGGAGGGGTGGCGGGAGGGCAGTACTACAATGAGCAGTTCTTC. This chain joins TRBV20-1 and TRBJ2-1, with 9 bases that match TRBD2. Trimming at V came to 1 base and at J to 3 bases, leaving 13 bases not matched to a gene. The germline gives CDR1 DFQATT, CDR2 SNEGSKA (reference sequence). The CDR3 is made up of 18 amino acids.